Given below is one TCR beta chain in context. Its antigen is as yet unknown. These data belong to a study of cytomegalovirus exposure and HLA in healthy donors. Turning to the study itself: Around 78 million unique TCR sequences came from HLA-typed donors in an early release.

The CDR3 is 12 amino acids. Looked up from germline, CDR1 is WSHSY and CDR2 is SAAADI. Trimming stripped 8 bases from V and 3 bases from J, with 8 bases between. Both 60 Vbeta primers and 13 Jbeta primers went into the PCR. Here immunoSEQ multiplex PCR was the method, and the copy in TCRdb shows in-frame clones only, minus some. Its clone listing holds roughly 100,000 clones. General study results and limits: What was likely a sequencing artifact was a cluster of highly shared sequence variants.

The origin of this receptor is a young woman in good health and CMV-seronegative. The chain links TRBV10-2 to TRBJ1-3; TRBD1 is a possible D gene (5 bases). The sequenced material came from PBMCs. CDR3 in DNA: TGCGCCAGCCGACAGTATGGAAACACCATATATTTT. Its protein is CASRQYGNTIYF.